Presented here are 24 T cell receptor beta chains from one specimen sequenced in a study of blood T cells in healthy people across ages. The second PCR ran roughly 6 to 11 cycles with a sample-barcoded 5' primer and J-beta primers. TCRdb analysed the 5' RACE reads with MiXCR anew, one entry per CDR3 protein. This sample has 1.5 million to 2 million distinct CDR3 sequences, with around half found just once. Sequencing was carried out using blood. These TCRs come from a woman in her 40s in good health.

This clonotype turned up a few times. The chain links TRBV7-2 to TRBJ2-7, with D possibly TRBD2 on 7 matching bases. Trimming left V 1 base short and J 0 bases short, with 16 bases between. The CDR3 runs to 17 residues. In germline, CDR1 is SGHTA, CDR2 FQGNSA. The CDR3 region has the DNA TGTGCCAGCAGCTTAGGGGTGGCGGGGGCCCTCTCCTACGAGCAGTACTTC. Translating gives CASSLGVAGALSYEQYF.

The rearrangement joins TRBV20-1 to TRBJ1-2; tentatively, D is TRBD1 (5 bases). This CDR3 is 14 amino acids long. The ends were cut back, 7 bases at V and 2 bases at J, with 17 bases in the middle. Germline V lookup: CDR1 DFQATT, CDR2 SNEGSKA (reference sequence). The CDR3 DNA sequence: TGCAGTGTCCCCTCAGCGACAGACAACTATGGCTACACCTTC. The encoded protein is CSVPSATDNYGYTF.

This clonotype was detected a few times. The J gene is TRBJ1-2, the V gene TRBV15; TRBD1 matches at 8 bases. The ends lost 5 bases at V and 2 bases at J; junction bases unmatched: 7. The CDR3 loop spans 15 amino acids. Germline values: CDR1 LNHNV, CDR2 YYDKDF (reference sequence). CDR3 sequence reads: CATSRRTGRNYGYTF. CDR3 nucleotides: TGTGCCACCAGCCGGAGGACAGGGAGGAACTATGGCTACACCTTC.

The table lists this clonotype with a count of one. This chain links TRBV7-8 with TRBJ2-4, with D perhaps given as TRBD1 or TRBD2 (5 bases each). The CDR3 loop spans 13 amino acids. Germline V CDR1 and CDR2: SGHVS, FQNEAQ. V lost 5 bases to trimming and J lost 13 bases, with 18 bases between them. CDR3 loop: CASSHGTDNEQYF. CDR3 DNA: TGTGCCAGCAGCCACGGGACGGACAATGAGCAGTACTTC.

This sequence joins TRBV29-1 and TRBJ2-7, with no clear D. The CDR3 covers 12 residues. In germline, CDR1 is SQVTM, CDR2 ANQGSEA. Deletions cut 4 bases from V and 2 bases from J, with 9 bases between. CDR3 loop: CSVGLTPYEQYF. The CDR3 DNA is TGCAGCGTTGGGCTGACACCCTACGAGCAGTACTTC.

V usage is TRBV12-3 or TRBV12-4 and J usage is TRBJ1-4; TRBD1 is a possible D gene (5 bases). Trimming removed 5 bases at V and 14 bases at J, with 15 bases between. The CDR3 loop spans 12 amino acids. The CDR3 here is CASSSRQTRLFF. The CDR3 region has the DNA TGTGCCAGCAGTAGCAGACAGACCCGGCTGTTTTTT.

The chain carries TRBV24-1 and TRBJ2-1; possibly TRBD1 for D (6 bases). CDR1 and CDR2 (germline): KGHDR, SFDVKD. The V end lost 4 bases, the J end lost 2 bases, and 11 bases lay between the germline ends. This CDR3 is 15 amino acids long. The CDR3 region has the DNA TGTGCCACCAGTGACCCAGGGGCGACCTACAATGAGCAGTTCTTC. Its protein product is CATSDPGATYNEQFF.

The V and J genes are TRBV10-3 and TRBJ2-1; D may be TRBD1 or TRBD2 (6 bases each). This CDR3 has 15 residues. CDR1 is ENHRY, CDR2 SYGVKD, per germline. The V gene lost 6 bases and the J gene lost 5 bases, with 17 bases spanning the gap. In DNA, the CDR3 is TGTGCCATCAGAGGGGGGCGCGAGACTAACAATGAGCAGTTCTTC. This encodes CAIRGGRETNNEQFF.

J is TRBJ2-1 and V is TRBV28, with 9 bases that match TRBD2. J was trimmed by 10 bases and V by 6 bases; bases with no gene match: 4. This CDR3 is 12 amino acids long. Germline V CDR1 and CDR2: MDHEN, SYDVKM. CDR3 DNA: TGTGCCAGCAGCGGACTAGCGCACGAGCAGTTCTTC. Its protein is CASSGLAHEQFF.

This clonotype was observed a handful of times. The rearrangement links TRBV21-1 to TRBJ2-7; no DNA check was done on the table's D call, TRBD1. TRBV21-1 is assigned pseudogene status. This CDR3 comprises 18 residues. DNA of the CDR3: TGTGCCAGCAGCAAAGGGGGGGGAGACAGTGTATATTCCTACGAGCAGTACTTC. This translates into CASSKGGGDSVYSYEQYF.

This clonotype turned up a few times. V is TRBV24-1 and J is TRBJ2-3; 13 bases match TRBD2. The CDR3 is made up of 17 amino acids. Trimming removed 5 bases from V and 2 bases from J; junction bases left unmatched: 6. Germline V gives CDR1 KGHDR, CDR2 SFDVKD. The CDR3 region has the DNA TGTGCCACCAGTGGGACTAGCGGGGGTATCAACACAGATACGCAGTATTTT. It encodes CATSGTSGGINTDTQYF.

This clonotype was recorded only once. V is TRBV6-5 and J is TRBJ1-6; 8 nucleotides align to TRBD1. V lost 5 bases to trimming and J lost 12 bases; unmatched junction nucleotides: 9. This CDR3 has 14 amino acids. Germline CDR1 MNHEY, CDR2 SVGAGI. For the CDR3, the DNA is TGTGCCAGCAGTGACCAGACAGGGGCGGAACCCCTCCACTTT. This encodes CASSDQTGAEPLHF.

The rearrangement links TRBV6-2 or TRBV6-3 to TRBJ1-1; 8 positions agree with TRBD1. This CDR3 contains 16 residues. With V trimmed by 3 bases and J by 0 bases, 6 bases remained unmatched. Germline CDR1 reads MNHEY; CDR2 reads SVGEGT. In nucleotides, the CDR3 is TGTGCCAGCAGTTATTCGGGACAGGCGATGAACACTGAAGCTTTCTTT. Translating it yields CASSYSGQAMNTEAFF.

The chain employs TRBV4-3 and TRBJ1-2; D is ambiguous. Deletions cut 1 base from V and 2 bases from J, with 14 bases between. The CDR3 totals 16 residues. Germline CDR1 LGHNA, CDR2 YSLEER. The CDR3 sequence: CASSQARTRANYGYTF. The CDR3 coding sequence is TGCGCCAGCAGCCAAGCCCGGACGAGGGCGAACTATGGCTACACCTTC.

The V call is TRBV7-2, the J call TRBJ2-1; D call uncertain. The germline CDR1 and CDR2 sequences are SGHTA and FQGNSA. V was shortened by 3 bases and J by 0 bases, with 18 bases between the two germline ends. This CDR3 is built from 18 residues. The CDR3 loop is CASSFAPLGSSSYNEQFF. In DNA, the CDR3 is TGTGCCAGCAGCTTCGCCCCGCTGGGGTCTAGCTCCTACAATGAGCAGTTCTTC.

This clonotype was seen only a few times. The rearrangement uses TRBV28 and TRBJ1-2, with D perhaps TRBD1 (6 bases). Germline CDR1 is MDHEN and CDR2 is SYDVKM. V lost 6 bases to trimming and J lost 5 bases, with 19 bases between them. The CDR3 totals 15 residues. The CDR3, as DNA: TGTGCCAGCAGCGAACTACAGGGAGACGTATATGGCTACACCTTC. Residues: CASSELQGDVYGYTF.

The chain is built from TRBV2 and TRBJ2-1, with TRBD2 matching 8 bases. There are 17 residues in the CDR3. Germline V lookup: CDR1 SNHLY, CDR2 FYNNEI. The ends lost 3 bases at V and 2 bases at J; junction bases unmatched: 9. CDR3 nucleotide sequence: TGTGCCAGCAGTGATCTTACGGGGGGGCCCACCTACAATGAGCAGTTCTTC. This translates into CASSDLTGGPTYNEQFF.

This chain joins TRBV6-5 and TRBJ1-1, with TRBD1 as a possible D gene (5 bases). The CDR3 runs to 15 residues. Trimming took 0 bases from V and 6 from J, leaving 14 bases between them. Per germline, CDR1 MNHEY and CDR2 SVGAGI. CDR3 DNA: TGTGCCAGCAGTTACTCTGGGGCCGGATGGGCTGAAGCTTTCTTT. Translating it yields CASSYSGAGWAEAFF.

The chain links TRBV4-1 to TRBJ1-2, with D possibly matching TRBD1 (5 bases). Trimming left V 1 base short and J 2 bases short, with 8 bases between. The CDR3 has 14 amino acids. Germline CDR1 MGHRA, CDR2 YSYEKL. The chain's CDR3 is CASSQVWGNYGYTF. As DNA, the CDR3 is TGCGCCAGCAGCCAAGTGTGGGGGAACTATGGCTACACCTTC.

J is TRBJ2-4 and V is TRBV9; D may match TRBD1 or TRBD2 (5 bases each). Trimming stripped 0 bases from V and 0 bases from J, with 13 bases between. The V gene's germline CDR1 is SGDLS and CDR2 YYNGEE. The CDR3 is made up of 17 amino acids. DNA of the CDR3: TGTGCCAGCAGCGTAGGGGGGTATGGGGTAGCCAAAAACATTCAGTACTTC. It encodes CASSVGGYGVAKNIQYF.

The chain joins TRBV20-1 to TRBJ2-3, with 14 bases aligning to TRBD2. The CDR3 has 18 amino acids. The ends lost 3 bases at V and 4 bases at J; junction bases unmatched: 12. Germline assignment: CDR1 DFQATT and CDR2 SNEGSKA (reference sequence). The CDR3 loop reads CSASSGTSGGSNADTQYF. The CDR3, as DNA: TGCAGTGCTAGTAGCGGGACTAGCGGGGGTTCGAACGCAGATACGCAGTATTTT.

The chain uses TRBV15 and TRBJ1-2; possible D gene TRBD1, 6 bases. The CDR3 has 15 amino acids. CDR1 is LNHNV and CDR2 is YYDKDF in the germline V gene (reference sequence). Trimming pared 0 bases from V and 2 bases from J, leaving 10 bases between. The CDR3 here is CATSRDRTGNYGYTF. For the CDR3, the DNA is TGTGCCACCAGCAGAGACCGCACAGGGAACTATGGCTACACCTTC.

The rearrangement uses TRBV28 and TRBJ2-3, with TRBD2 identical over 7 bases. Germline values: CDR1 MDHEN, CDR2 SYDVKM. J was trimmed by 3 bases and V by 3 bases; bases with no gene match: 15. The CDR3 extends over 18 amino acids. CDR3 amino acids: CASSFRSGSESLTDTQYF. The CDR3 DNA reads as TGTGCCAGCAGTTTCCGTAGCGGGTCTGAGAGTCTAACAGATACGCAGTATTTT.

Notes on this clonotype: At one of its ends the junction is not consistent with the germline gene, which may arise from a read error. The chain is built from TRBV7-9 and TRBJ2-3; a weak D match, TRBD2 (7 bases). Germline CDR1 reads SEHNR; CDR2 reads FQNEAQ (reference sequence). The CDR3 loop spans 16 amino acids. The CDR3 DNA follows: TGTGGCAGCAGCTTAAATACGGGGGGCGTCCGGGATACGCAGTATTTT. Translated, it gives CGSSLNTGGVRDTQYF.